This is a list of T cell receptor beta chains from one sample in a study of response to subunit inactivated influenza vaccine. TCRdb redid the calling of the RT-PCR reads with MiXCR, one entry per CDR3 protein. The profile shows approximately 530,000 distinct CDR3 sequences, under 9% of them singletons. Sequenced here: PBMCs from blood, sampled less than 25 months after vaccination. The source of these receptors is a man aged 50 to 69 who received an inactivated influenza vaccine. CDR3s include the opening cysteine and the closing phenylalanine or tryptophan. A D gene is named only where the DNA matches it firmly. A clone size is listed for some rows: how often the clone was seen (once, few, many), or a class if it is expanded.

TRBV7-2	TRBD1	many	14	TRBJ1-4	TGTGCCAGCAGCGGGGACAGGAGAGGTGAAAAACTGTTTTTT	CASSGDRRGEKLFF
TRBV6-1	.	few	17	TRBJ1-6	TGTGCCAGCAGAGGTCAGAGGGATAGCTCCTATAATTCACCCCTCCACTTT	CASRGQRDSSYNSPLHF
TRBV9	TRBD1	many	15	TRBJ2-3	TGTGCCAGCAGGGGGGGACAGGAACGCACAGATACGCAGTATTTT	CASRGGQERTDTQYF
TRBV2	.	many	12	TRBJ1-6	TGTGCCAGCAGGCCGGGGCCAGGCCCCCTCCACTTT	CASRPGPGPLHF
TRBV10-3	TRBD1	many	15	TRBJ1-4	TGTGCCATCAGTGGGGGACAGCTCCTTAATGAAAAACTGTTTTTT	CAISGGQLLNEKLFF
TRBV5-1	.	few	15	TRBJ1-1	TGCGCCAGCAGCTCCCTGGACGGAAAGAACACTGAAGCTTTCTTT	CASSSLDGKNTEAFF
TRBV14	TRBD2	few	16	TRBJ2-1	TGTGCCAGCAGCCGCCCAGGAGGACTAGCTTACAATGAGCAGTTCTTC	CASSRPGGLAYNEQFF
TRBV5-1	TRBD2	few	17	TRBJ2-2	TGCGCCAGCAGCCCCCTACCAGGACTAGCGGGGACCGGGGAGCTGTTTTTT	CASSPLPGLAGTGELFF
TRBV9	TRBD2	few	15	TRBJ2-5	TGTGCCAGCAGTGGACTAGCGGGCGGGTCAGAGACCCAGTACTTC	CASSGLAGGSETQYF
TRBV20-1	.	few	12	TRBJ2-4	TGCAGTGCTGGCGGGACGAAAGTCATTCAGTACTTC	CSAGGTKVIQYF
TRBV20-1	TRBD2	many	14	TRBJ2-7	TGCAGTGCTAATAGCGGGAAAGGGACCTACGAGCAGTACTTC	CSANSGKGTYEQYF
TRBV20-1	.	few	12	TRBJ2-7	TGCAGTGCTAGCGGGCAGACCTACGAGCAGTACTTC	CSASGQTYEQYF
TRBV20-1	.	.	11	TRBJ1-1	TGCAGTGCTAGATCAACTCGAGAGGCTTTCTTT	CSARSTREAFF
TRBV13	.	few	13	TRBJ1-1	TGTGCCAGCAGCTTACTATCGAACACTGAAGCTTTCTTT	CASSLLSNTEAFF
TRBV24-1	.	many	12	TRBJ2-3	TGTGCCACCAGTGACCATCACGATACGCAGTATTTT	CATSDHHDTQYF
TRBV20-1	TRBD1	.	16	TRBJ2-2	TGCAGTGCTAGAGGGGGGACAGGGGCGAACACCGGGGAGCTGTTTTTT	CSARGGTGANTGELFF
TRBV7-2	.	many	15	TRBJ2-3	TGTGCCAGCAGCTTAGCAGGGTATTGGACAGATACGCAGTATTTT	CASSLAGYWTDTQYF
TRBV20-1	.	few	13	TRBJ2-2	TGCAGTGCTGTCGACCGTTACACCGGGGAGCTGTTTTTT	CSAVDRYTGELFF
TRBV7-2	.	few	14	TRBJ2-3	TGTGCCAGCAACAATTACGGTAACACAGATACGCAGTATTTT	CASNNYGNTDTQYF
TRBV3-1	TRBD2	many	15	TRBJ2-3	TGTGCCAGCAGCCACACTAGCGGGAGCACAGATACGCAGTATTTT	CASSHTSGSTDTQYF
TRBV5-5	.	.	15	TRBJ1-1	TGTGCCAGCAGCTTGGCCCACAGGGTTGGATATGAAGCTTTCTTT	CASSLAHRVGYEAFF
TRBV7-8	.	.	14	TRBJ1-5	TGTGCCAGCAGCTCCCCACGGAGCAATCAGCCCCAGCATTTT	CASSSPRSNQPQHF
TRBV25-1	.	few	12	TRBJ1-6	TGTGCCAGCAGGATGGGGGACGAGCCCCTCCACTTT	CASRMGDEPLHF